This section outlines one T cell receptor beta chain sequence together with its context. Its target is not known. The sample belongs to a study of T cell responses to AZD1222 COVID-19 vaccine. Study conclusions and caveats: Recipients of two AZD1222 doses showed rising Spike-specific TCR breadth and depth. Of spike-specific TCRs, nearly half reportedly target regions left unmutated in variants. With dominance at 160-218 and 743-854, vaccine-associated CD4 TCRs spanned spike. The sample set comprised mostly white British donors with more females, and clonal diversity was possibly underestimated.

CDR1 SGHRS and CDR2 YFSETQ come from the germline V gene. CDR3 size: 14 residues. With 7 bases removed from V and 2 bases from J, the gap between germline ends came to 16 bases. Using immunoSEQ multiplex PCR, the repertoire was profiled, and TCRdb retains in-frame clones only, with some absent. The data contain under 95,000 clones, approximately 89% of them singletons. The sample in question was peripheral blood, obtained on day 0 of AZD1222 vaccination. The source is an adult in good health. V usage is TRBV5-1 and J usage is TRBJ2-7; perhaps TRBD2 as D (6 bases). The CDR3 sequence is CASSVTGGTYEQYF. As DNA, the CDR3 is TGCGCCAGCTCGGTGACCGGGGGTACCTACGAGCAGTACTTC.